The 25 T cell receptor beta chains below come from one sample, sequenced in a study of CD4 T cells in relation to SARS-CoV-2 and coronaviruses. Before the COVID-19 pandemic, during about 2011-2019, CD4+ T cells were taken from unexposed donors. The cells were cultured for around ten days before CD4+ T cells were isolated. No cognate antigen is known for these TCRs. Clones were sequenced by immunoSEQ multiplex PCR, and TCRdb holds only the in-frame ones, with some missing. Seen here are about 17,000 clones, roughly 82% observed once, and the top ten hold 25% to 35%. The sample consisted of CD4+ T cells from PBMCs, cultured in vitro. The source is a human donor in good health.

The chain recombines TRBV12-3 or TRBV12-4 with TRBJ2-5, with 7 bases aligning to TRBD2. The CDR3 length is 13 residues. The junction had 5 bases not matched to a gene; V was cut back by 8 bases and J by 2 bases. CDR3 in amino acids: CASSGGVQETQYF. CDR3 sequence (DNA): TGTGCCAGCTCTGGGGGGGTTCAAGAGACCCAGTACTTC.

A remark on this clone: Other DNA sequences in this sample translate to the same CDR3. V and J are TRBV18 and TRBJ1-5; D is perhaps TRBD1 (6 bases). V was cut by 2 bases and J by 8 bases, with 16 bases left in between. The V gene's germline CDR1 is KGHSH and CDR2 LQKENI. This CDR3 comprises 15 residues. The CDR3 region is CASSPGGRGREPQHF. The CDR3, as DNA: TGTGCCAGCTCACCAGGGGGGCGGGGGAGGGAGCCCCAGCATTTT. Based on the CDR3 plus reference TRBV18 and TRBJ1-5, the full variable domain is NAGVMQNPRHLVRRRGQEARLRCSPMKGHSHVYWYRQLPEEGLKFMVYLQKENIIDESGMPKERFSAEFPKEGPSILRIQQVVRGDSAAYFCASSPGGRGREPQHFGDGTRLSIL.

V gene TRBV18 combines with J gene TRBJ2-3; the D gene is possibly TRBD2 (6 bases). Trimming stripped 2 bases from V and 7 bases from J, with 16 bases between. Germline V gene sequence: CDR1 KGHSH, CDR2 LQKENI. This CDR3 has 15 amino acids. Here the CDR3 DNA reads TGTGCCAGCTCACCAGCATCTGGACTAATCAATACGCAGTATTTT. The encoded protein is CASSPASGLINTQYF.

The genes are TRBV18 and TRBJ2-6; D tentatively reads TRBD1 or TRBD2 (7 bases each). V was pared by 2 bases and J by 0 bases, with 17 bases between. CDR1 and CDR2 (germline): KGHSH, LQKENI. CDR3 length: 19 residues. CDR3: CASSPRARGGFSGANVLTF. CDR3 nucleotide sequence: TGTGCCAGCTCACCAAGAGCCAGGGGGGGTTTCTCTGGGGCCAACGTCCTGACTTTC.

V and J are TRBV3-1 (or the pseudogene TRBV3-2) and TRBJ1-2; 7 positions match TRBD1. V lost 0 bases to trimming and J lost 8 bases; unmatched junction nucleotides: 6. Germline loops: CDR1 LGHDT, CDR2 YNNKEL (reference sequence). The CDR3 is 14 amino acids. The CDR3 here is CASSQDRTGRGYTF. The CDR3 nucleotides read TGTGCCAGCAGCCAAGATCGGACAGGAAGAGGCTACACCTTC.

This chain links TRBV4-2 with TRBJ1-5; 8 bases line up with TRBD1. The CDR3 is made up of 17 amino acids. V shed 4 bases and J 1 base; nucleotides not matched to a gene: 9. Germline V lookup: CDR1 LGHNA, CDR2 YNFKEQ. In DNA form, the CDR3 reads TGTGCCAGCAGCCCCGCCGCAGGGGGCTGGAGCAATCAGCCCCAGCATTTT. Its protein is CASSPAAGGWSNQPQHF.

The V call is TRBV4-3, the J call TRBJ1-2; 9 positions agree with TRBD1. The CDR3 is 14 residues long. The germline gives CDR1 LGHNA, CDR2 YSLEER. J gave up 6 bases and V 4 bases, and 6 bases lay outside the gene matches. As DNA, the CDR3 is TGCGCCAGCAGCCGGGACAGGGTTGGGAATGGCTACACCTTC. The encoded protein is CASSRDRVGNGYTF.

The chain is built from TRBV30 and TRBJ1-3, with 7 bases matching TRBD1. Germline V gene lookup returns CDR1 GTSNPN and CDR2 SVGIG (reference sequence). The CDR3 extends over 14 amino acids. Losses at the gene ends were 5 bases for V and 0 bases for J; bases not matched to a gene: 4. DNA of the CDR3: TGTGCCTGGGGACAGGCCTCCTCTGGAAACACCATATATTTT. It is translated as CAWGQASSGNTIYF.

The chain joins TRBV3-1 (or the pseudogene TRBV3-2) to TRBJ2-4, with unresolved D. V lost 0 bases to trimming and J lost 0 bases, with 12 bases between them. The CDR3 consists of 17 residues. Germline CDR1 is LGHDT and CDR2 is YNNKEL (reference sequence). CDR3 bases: TGTGCCAGCAGCCAAGATGTCAGTAACTTAGCCAAAAACATTCAGTACTTC. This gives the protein CASSQDVSNLAKNIQYF.

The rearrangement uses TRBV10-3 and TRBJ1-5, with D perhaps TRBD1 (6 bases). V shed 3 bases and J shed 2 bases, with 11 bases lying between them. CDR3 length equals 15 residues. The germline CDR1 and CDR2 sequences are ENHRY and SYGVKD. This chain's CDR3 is CAISDHRQGNQPQHF. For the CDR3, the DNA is TGTGCCATCAGTGACCATCGACAGGGCAATCAGCCCCAGCATTTT.

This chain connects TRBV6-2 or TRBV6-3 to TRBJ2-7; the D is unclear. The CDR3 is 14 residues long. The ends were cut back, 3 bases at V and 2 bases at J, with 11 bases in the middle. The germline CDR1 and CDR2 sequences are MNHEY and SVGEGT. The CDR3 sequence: CASSYKGSTYEQYF. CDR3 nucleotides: TGTGCCAGCAGTTATAAAGGGTCTACCTACGAGCAGTACTTC.

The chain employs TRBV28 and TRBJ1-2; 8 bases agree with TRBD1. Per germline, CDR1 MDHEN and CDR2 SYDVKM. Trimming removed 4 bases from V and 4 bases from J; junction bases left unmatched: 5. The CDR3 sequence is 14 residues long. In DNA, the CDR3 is TGTGCCAGCAGTTCCTCAGGGGGCTTCTATGGCTACACCTTC. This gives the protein CASSSSGGFYGYTF.

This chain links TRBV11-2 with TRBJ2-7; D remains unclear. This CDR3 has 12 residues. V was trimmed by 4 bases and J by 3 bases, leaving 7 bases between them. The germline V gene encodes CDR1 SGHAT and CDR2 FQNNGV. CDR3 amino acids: CASSSTGYEQYF. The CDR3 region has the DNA TGTGCCAGCAGCTCTACTGGCTACGAGCAGTACTTC.

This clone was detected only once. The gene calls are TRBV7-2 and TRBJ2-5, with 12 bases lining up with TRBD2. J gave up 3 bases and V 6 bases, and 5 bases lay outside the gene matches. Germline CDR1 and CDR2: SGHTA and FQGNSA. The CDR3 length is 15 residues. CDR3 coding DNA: TGTGCCAGCAGACGACGACTAGCGGGGGAAGAGACCCAGTACTTC. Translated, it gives CASRRRLAGEETQYF. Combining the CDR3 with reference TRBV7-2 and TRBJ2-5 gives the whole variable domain GAGVSQSPSNKVTEKGKDVELRCDPISGHTALYWYRQSLGQGLEFLIYFQGNSAPDKSGLPSDRFSAERTGGSVSTLTIQRTQQEDSAVYLCASRRRLAGEETQYFGPGTRLLVL.

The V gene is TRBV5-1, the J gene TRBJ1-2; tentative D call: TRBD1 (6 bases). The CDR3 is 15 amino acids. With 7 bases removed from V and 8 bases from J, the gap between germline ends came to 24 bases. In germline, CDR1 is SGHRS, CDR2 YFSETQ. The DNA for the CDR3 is TGCGCCAGCGGAGTTCCCGGGACACCGCCCGGCGGCTACACCTTC. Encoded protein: CASGVPGTPPGGYTF.

For the CDR3, the DNA is TGTGCCAGCAGTCACCCGGGGACTAGCGGGGGGACACTATCCTACGAGCAGTACTTC. Its translation is CASSHPGTSGGTLSYEQYF. The chain carries TRBV6-2 or TRBV6-3 and TRBJ2-7, with TRBD2 matching over 15 bases. Germline CDR1 reads MNHEY; CDR2 reads SVGEGT. The CDR3 loop spans 19 amino acids. With 5 bases clipped from V and 1 base from J, the junction kept 12 bases outside the gene matches.

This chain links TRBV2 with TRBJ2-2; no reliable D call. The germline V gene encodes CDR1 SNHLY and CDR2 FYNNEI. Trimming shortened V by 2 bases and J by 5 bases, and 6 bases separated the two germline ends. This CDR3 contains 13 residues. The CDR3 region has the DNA TGTGCCAGCAGTGAATGGTATACCGGGGAGCTGTTTTTT. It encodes CASSEWYTGELFF.

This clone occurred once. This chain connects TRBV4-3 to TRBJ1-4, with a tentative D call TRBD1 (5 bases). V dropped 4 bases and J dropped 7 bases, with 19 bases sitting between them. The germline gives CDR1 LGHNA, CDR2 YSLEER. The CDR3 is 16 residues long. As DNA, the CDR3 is TGCGCCAGCAGCCTTCGACGGGCCTCGAGGGGTGAAAAACTGTTTTTT. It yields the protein CASSLRRASRGEKLFF.

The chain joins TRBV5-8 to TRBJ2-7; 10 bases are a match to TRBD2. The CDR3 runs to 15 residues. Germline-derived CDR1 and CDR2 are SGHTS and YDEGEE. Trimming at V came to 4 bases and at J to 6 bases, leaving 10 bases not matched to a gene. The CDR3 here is CASSGASGRAAEQYF. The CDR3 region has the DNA TGTGCCAGCAGCGGGGCAAGCGGGAGGGCCGCCGAGCAGTACTTC.

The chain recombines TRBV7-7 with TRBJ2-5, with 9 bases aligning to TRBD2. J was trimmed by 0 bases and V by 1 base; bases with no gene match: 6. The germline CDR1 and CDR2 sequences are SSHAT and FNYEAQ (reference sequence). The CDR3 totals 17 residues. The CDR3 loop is CASSLGGSGGNQETQYF. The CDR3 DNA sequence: TGTGCCAGCAGCTTAGGGGGTAGCGGGGGAAACCAAGAGACCCAGTACTTC.

The CDR3 loop reads CASSYRLSSYNEQFF. CDR3 DNA sequence: TGTGCCAGCAGCTATAGGTTGAGCTCCTACAATGAGCAGTTCTTC. The rearrangement joins TRBV5-4 to TRBJ2-1, with D unclear. The CDR3 sequence is 15 residues long. Between the trimmed V and J ends, which lost 3 bases and 0 bases, there was a span of 10 bases. Germline values: CDR1 SGHNT, CDR2 YYREEE (reference sequence).

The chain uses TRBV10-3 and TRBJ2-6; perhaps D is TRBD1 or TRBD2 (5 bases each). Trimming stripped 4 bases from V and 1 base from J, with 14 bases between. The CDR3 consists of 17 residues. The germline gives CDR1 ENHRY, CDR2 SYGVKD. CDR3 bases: TGTGCCATCAGTGTCGGGAAGGGGCTTTCTGGGGCCAACGTCCTGACTTTC. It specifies CAISVGKGLSGANVLTF.

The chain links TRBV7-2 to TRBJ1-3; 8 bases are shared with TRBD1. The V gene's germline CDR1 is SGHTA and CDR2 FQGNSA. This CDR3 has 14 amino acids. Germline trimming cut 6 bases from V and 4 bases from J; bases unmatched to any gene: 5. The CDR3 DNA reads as TGTGCCAGCAGTCCTCAGGGGGCGGGAAACACCATATATTTT. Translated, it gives CASSPQGAGNTIYF.

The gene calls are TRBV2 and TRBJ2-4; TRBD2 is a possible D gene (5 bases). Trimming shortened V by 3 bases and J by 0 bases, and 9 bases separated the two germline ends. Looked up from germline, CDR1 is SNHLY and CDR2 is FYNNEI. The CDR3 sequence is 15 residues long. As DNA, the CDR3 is TGTGCCAGCAGTGAGACTACCCTAGCCAAAAACATTCAGTACTTC. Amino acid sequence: CASSETTLAKNIQYF.

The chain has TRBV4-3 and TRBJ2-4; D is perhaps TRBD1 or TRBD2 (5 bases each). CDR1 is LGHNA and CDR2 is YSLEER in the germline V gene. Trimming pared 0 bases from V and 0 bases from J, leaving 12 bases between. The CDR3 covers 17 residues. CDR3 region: CASSQDRDLLAKNIQYF. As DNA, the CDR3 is TGCGCCAGCAGCCAAGATAGGGACCTCCTAGCCAAAAACATTCAGTACTTC.